These T cell receptor beta chains were read from a single sample in a study of T cell responses to AZD1222 COVID-19 vaccine. Sequenced by immunoSEQ multiplex PCR; TCRdb stores in-frame clones only, minus some. This table holds 170,000 or so clones, roughly 88% found once. The source material was peripheral blood, sampled 28 days after the second AZD1222 dose. All receptors come from an adult who received the AZD1222 COVID-19 vaccine. The CDR3 runs from the conserved cysteine through the conserved F or W. A D gene is named only where the DNA matches it firmly.

D: NA; V: TRBV7-9; J: TRBJ1-3; CDR3: CASSSALRSSGNTIYF
D: TRBD1; V: TRBV30; J: TRBJ1-2; CDR3: CAWSFQGDYGYTF
D: TRBD1; V: TRBV9; J: TRBJ1-4; CDR3: CASSVGVTGTGFNEKLFF
D: NA; V: TRBV7-2; J: TRBJ2-3; CDR3: CASSLLVSSDTQYF
D: TRBD2; V: TRBV7-9; J: TRBJ2-5; CDR3: CASSKPPGLGNQETQYF
D: NA; V: TRBV2; J: TRBJ1-1; CDR3: CASSALMGTEAFF
D: TRBD1; V: TRBV5-1; J: TRBJ2-7; CDR3: CASSPTQGTFYEQYF
D: NA; V: TRBV2; J: TRBJ1-1; CDR3: CASSERGNTEAFF
D: NA; V: TRBV11-3; J: TRBJ2-3; CDR3: CASSLAGQGATDTQYF
D: NA; V: TRBV28; J: TRBJ1-1; CDR3: CASSLIPDKTEAFF
D: NA; V: TRBV6-6; J: TRBJ2-5; CDR3: CASSYAPQGGQETQYF
D: NA; V: TRBV6-2/TRBV6-3; J: TRBJ2-7; CDR3: CASSTRSYEQYF
D: NA; V: TRBV2; J: TRBJ1-1; CDR3: CASSEQPQSNTEAFF
D: NA; V: TRBV5-1; J: TRBJ1-1; CDR3: CASSSRGVQNTEAFF
D: TRBD2; V: TRBV7-3; J: TRBJ2-5; CDR3: CASSSTSGGVRQETQYF
D: TRBD1; V: TRBV30; J: TRBJ2-2; CDR3: CAWSGTGNTGELFF
D: TRBD2; V: TRBV30; J: TRBJ2-7; CDR3: CAWNPAGGFFEQYF
D: TRBD1; V: TRBV7-2; J: TRBJ1-5; CDR3: CASSPTGNQPQHF
D: TRBD2; V: TRBV7-2; J: TRBJ2-3; CDR3: CASSLLLAGGSDTQYF
D: NA; V: TRBV19; J: TRBJ1-5; CDR3: CASSSQGAQPQHF
D: NA; V: TRBV27; J: TRBJ1-5; CDR3: CASSLSGLGPQHF
D: NA; V: TRBV7-6; J: TRBJ1-1; CDR3: CASSLPGGGGTAEAFF
D: NA; V: TRBV10-2; J: TRBJ1-1; CDR3: CATRDTEAFF
D: TRBD1; V: TRBV5-5; J: TRBJ1-2; CDR3: CASSRGTGYGYTF
D: NA; V: TRBV28; J: TRBJ1-1; CDR3: CASSLLGMNTEAFF
D: TRBD2; V: TRBV24-1; J: TRBJ2-1; CDR3: CATSDPTGLAANNEQFF
D: NA; V: TRBV9; J: TRBJ1-5; CDR3: CASSVEEEQPQHF
D: NA; V: TRBV5-1; J: TRBJ2-7; CDR3: CASSLITGTSYEQYF
D: NA; V: TRBV5-5; J: TRBJ2-1; CDR3: CASSFPGYNEQFF
D: TRBD2; V: TRBV7-6; J: TRBJ2-7; CDR3: CASSGLGGGYEQYF
D: NA; V: TRBV15; J: TRBJ2-2; CDR3: CATSRVRMNTGELFF
D: NA; V: TRBV6-5; J: TRBJ2-7; CDR3: CASSSKTAIYEQYF
D: NA; V: TRBV5-1; J: TRBJ2-1; CDR3: CASSFPADSYNEQFF
D: NA; V: TRBV3-1/TRBV3-2; J: TRBJ1-6; CDR3: CASSQDPVNSPLHF
D: TRBD1; V: TRBV5-4; J: TRBJ1-2; CDR3: CASSPPGQPRGGYTF
D: NA; V: TRBV28; J: TRBJ1-1; CDR3: CASRTGQMNTEAFF
D: TRBD1; V: TRBV6-5; J: TRBJ2-5; CDR3: CASRDLTGKETQYF
D: NA; V: TRBV7-2; J: TRBJ1-1; CDR3: CASTSNGVITEAFF
D: TRBD1; V: TRBV27; J: TRBJ1-6; CDR3: CASSFGTDNSPLHF
D: TRBD2; V: TRBV11-2; J: TRBJ2-7; CDR3: CASSLGGGSYEQYF
D: NA; V: TRBV7-8; J: TRBJ1-6; CDR3: CASSPSSPLHF
D: NA; V: TRBV10-3; J: TRBJ2-7; CDR3: CAISESTRAGMDISYEQYF
D: NA; V: TRBV7-8; J: TRBJ1-2; CDR3: CASSSFDGGYTF
D: TRBD1; V: TRBV7-2; J: TRBJ1-2; CDR3: CASSPGPQGGGYTF
D: NA; V: TRBV11-3; J: TRBJ1-3; CDR3: CASSLSGNTIYF
D: TRBD2; V: TRBV24-1; J: TRBJ2-5; CDR3: CATSREGETQYF
D: TRBD1; V: TRBV24-1; J: TRBJ1-2; CDR3: CATSGGDRVYGYTF